This T cell receptor beta chain came from a study of T cells in women clearing cervical HPV infection. In regard to this clone: Its antigen is still unknown. The read finishes 3 residues shy of the CDR3 end, and the germline J gene is used to complete it.

CDR1 and CDR2 (germline): DFQATT, SNEGSKA (reference sequence). The CDR3 runs to 15 residues. Trimming removed 3 bases from V and 2 bases from J, with 15 bases in between. Sequencing used immunoSEQ multiplex PCR; TCRdb keeps in-frame clones, though not all of them. The table lists some 20,000 clones. Overall study results and limits: TRBV6-7 relative abundance averaged roughly 0.1% in cases and under 0.2% in controls.

The chain uses TRBV20-1 and TRBJ2-3; weak D call: TRBD1 (5 bases). The specimen sequenced was blood buffy coat. This sequence originates from a woman between 18 and 70 years old with a cervical HPV16 infection that either progressed to CIN3+ or cleared (not recorded which). CDR3 bases read: TGCAGTGCTAGTGGTGGGGCTGTCCCCACAGATACG. Amino acid sequence: CSASGGAVPTDT. In full, the CDR3 is CSASGGAVPTDTQYF.